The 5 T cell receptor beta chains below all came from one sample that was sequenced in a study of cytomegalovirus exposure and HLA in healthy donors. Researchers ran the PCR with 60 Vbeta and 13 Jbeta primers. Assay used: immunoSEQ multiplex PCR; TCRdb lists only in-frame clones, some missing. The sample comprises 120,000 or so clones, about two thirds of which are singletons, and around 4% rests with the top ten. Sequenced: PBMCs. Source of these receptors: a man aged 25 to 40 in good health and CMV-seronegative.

The CDR3 region is CASSLLAGGPQTQYF. The CDR3 nucleotides are TGTGCCAGCAGCTTACTAGCGGGGGGGCCGCAGACCCAGTACTTC. The chain joins TRBV11-2 to TRBJ2-5; 12 bases agree with TRBD2. V gave up 2 bases and J gave up 6 bases; unmatched junction bases: 4. Germline V lookup: CDR1 SGHAT, CDR2 FQNNGV. The CDR3 extends over 15 amino acids.

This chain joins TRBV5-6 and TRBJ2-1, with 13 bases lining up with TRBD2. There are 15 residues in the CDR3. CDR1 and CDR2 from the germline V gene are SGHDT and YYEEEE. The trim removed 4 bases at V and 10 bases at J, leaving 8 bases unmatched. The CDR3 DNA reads TGTGCCAGCAGCCAACTAGCGGGGGGGCTCGGAGAGCAGTTCTTC. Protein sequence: CASSQLAGGLGEQFF.

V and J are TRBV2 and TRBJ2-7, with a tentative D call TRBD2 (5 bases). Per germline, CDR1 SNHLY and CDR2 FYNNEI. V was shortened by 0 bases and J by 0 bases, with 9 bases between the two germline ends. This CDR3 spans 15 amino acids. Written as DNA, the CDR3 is TGTGCCAGCAGTGAAGCCCCCCGGGGCTCCTACGAGCAGTACTTC. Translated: CASSEAPRGSYEQYF.

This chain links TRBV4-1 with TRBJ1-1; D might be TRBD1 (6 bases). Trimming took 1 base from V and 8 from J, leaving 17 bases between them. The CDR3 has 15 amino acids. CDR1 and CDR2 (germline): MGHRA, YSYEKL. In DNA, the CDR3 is TGCGCCAGCAGCCAAGGACCACAGGGTTGGTTAGAAGCTTTCTTT. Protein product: CASSQGPQGWLEAFF.

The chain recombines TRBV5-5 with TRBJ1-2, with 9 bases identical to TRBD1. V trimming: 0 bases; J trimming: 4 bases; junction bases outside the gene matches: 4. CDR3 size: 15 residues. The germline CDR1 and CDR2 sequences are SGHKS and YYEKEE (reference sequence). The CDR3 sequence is CASSLEQGAFYGYTF. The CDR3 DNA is TGTGCCAGCAGCTTGGAACAGGGGGCTTTCTATGGCTACACCTTC.